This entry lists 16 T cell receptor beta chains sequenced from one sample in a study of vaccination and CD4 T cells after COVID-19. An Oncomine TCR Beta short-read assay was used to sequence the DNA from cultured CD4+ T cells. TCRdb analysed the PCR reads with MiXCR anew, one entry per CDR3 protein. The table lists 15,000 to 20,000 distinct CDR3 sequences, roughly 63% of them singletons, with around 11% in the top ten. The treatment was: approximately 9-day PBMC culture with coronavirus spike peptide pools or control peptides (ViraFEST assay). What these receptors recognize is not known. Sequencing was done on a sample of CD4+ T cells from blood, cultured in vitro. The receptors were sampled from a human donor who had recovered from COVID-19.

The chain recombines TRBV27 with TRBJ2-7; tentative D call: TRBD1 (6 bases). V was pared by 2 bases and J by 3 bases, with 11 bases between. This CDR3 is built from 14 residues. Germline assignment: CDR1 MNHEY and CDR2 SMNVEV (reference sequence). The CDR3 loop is CASSLAQGYYEQYF. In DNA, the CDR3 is TGTGCCAGCAGTTTAGCCCAGGGGTACTACGAGCAGTACTTC.

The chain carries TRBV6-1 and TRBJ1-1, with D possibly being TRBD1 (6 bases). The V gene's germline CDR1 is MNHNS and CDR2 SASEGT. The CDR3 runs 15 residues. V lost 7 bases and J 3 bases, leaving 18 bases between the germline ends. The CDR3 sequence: CASIPSGRGDTEAFF. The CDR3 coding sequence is TGTGCCAGCATCCCCTCGGGGAGGGGGGACACTGAAGCTTTCTTT.

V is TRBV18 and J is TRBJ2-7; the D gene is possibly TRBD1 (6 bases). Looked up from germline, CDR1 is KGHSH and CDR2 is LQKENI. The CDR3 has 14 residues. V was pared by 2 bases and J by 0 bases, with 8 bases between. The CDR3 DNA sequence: TGTGCCAGCTCACCAGGGACAAGCTCCTACGAGCAGTACTTC. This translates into CASSPGTSSYEQYF. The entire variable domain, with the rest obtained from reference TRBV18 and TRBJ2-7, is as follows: NAGVMQNPRHLVRRRGQEARLRCSPMKGHSHVYWYRQLPEEGLKFMVYLQKENIIDESGMPKERFSAEFPKEGPSILRIQQVVRGDSAAYFCASSPGTSSYEQYFGPGTRLTVT.

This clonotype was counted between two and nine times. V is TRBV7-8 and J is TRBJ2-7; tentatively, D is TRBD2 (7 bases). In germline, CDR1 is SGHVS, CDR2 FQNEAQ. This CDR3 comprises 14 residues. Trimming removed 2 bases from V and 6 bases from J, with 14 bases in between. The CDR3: CASSLSGGRAEQYF. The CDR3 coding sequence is TGTGCCAGCAGCTTATCCGGGGGGCGGGCCGAGCAGTACTTC.

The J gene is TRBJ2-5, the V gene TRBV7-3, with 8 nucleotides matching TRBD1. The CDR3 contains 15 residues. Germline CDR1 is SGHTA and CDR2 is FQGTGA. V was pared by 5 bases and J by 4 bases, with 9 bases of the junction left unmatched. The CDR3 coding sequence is TGTGCCAGCAGCCAAACCACAGGGGGTATAGAGACCCAGTACTTC. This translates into CASSQTTGGIETQYF.

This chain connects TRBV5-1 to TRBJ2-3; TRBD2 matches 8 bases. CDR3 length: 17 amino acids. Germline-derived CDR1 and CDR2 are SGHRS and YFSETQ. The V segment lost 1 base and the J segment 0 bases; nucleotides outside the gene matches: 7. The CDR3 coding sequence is TGCGCCAGCAGCTTGACGGGAGGGCCTCAGAGCACAGATACGCAGTATTTT. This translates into CASSLTGGPQSTDTQYF.

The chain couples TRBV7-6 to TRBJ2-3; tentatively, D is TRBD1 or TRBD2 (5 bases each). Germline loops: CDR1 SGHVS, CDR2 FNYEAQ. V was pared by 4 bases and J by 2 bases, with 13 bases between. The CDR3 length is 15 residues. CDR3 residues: CASSSSGTDTDTQYF. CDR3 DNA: TGTGCCAGCAGCTCATCCGGGACGGACACAGATACGCAGTATTTT. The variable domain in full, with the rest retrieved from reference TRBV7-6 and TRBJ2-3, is GAGVSQSPRYKVTKRGQDVALRCDPISGHVSLYWYRQALGQGPEFLTYFNYEAQQDKSGLPNDRFSAERPEGSISTLTIQRTEQRDSAMYRCASSSSGTDTDTQYFGPGTRLTVL.

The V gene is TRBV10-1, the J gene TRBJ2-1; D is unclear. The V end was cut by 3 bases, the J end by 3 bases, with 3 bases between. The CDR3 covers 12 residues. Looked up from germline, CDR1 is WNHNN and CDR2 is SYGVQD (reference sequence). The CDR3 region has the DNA TGCGCCAGCAGTGAAGTCTACAATGAGCAGTTCTTC. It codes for CASSEVYNEQFF.

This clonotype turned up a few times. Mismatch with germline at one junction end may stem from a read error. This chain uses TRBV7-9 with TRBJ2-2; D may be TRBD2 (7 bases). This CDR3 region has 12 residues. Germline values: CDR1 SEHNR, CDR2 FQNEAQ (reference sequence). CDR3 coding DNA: TGTGCCAGCAGCCTCAGTAGGGGGGGGCTGTTTTTT. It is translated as CASSLSRGGLFF.

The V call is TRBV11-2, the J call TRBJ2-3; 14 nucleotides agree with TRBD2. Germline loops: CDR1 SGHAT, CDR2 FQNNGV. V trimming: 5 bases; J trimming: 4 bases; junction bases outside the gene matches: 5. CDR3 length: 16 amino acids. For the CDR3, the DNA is TGTGCCAGCAGCCTCAGGACTAGCGGGAGGCCAGATACGCAGTATTTT. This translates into CASSLRTSGRPDTQYF.

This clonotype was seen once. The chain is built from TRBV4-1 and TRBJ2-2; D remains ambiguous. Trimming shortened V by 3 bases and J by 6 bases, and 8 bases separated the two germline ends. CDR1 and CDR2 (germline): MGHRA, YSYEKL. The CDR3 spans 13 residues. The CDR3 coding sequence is TGCGCCAGCAGCCACCGCCTCTCCGGGGAGCTGTTTTTT. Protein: CASSHRLSGELFF.

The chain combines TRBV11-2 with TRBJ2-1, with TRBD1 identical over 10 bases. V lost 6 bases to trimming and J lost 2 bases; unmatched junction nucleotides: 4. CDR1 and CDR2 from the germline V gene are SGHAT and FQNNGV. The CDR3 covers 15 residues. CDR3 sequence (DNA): TGTGCCAGCAGGGCCGGGACAGGGGCCTACAATGAGCAGTTCTTC. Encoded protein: CASRAGTGAYNEQFF.

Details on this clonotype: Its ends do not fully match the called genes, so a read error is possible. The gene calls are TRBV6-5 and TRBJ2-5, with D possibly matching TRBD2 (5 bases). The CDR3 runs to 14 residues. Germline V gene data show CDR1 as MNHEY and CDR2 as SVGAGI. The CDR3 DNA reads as TGTGCCAGCAGTTACTCCGGGGTACGAGAGACCCTGTACTTC. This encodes CASSYSGVRETLYF.

The CDR3: CASSLSRVTYGYTF. CDR3 sequence (DNA): TGTGCCAGCAGCTTATCCCGGGTTACCTATGGCTACACCTTC. The chain has TRBV11-2 and TRBJ1-2; D is ambiguous. Germline values: CDR1 SGHAT, CDR2 FQNNGV. V lost 2 bases and J 4 bases, leaving 11 bases between the germline ends. The CDR3 has 14 amino acids.

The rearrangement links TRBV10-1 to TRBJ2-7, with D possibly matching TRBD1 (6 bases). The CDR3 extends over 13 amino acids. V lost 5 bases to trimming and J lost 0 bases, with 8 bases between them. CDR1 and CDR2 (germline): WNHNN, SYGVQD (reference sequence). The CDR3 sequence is CASSTGNSYEQYF. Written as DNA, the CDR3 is TGCGCCAGCAGTACAGGGAACTCCTACGAGCAGTACTTC.

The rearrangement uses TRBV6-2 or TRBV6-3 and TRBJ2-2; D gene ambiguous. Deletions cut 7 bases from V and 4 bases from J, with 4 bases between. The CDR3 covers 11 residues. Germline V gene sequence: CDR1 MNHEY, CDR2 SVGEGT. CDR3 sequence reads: CASISTGELFF. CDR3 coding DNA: TGTGCCAGCATCAGCACCGGGGAGCTGTTTTTT.